These 29 T cell receptor beta chains share one sample of origin, sequenced in a study of blood T cells in healthy people across ages. For the second PCR, which ran for about 7 to 11 cycles, a sample-barcoded 5' primer and a J-beta primer mix were used. MiXCR, run by TCRdb on the 5' RACE reads, gives a single entry per CDR3 protein. The sample has about 1,500,000 distinct CDR3 sequences, 40% to 50% seen once. The sequenced sample was blood. These receptor sequences come from a woman in her late teens or twenties in good health.

The J gene is TRBJ2-3, the V gene TRBV10-2; tentatively, D is TRBD1 or TRBD2 (6 bases each). CDR3 size: 14 residues. Germline CDR1 is WSHSY and CDR2 is SAAADI. V shed 7 bases and J shed 0 bases, with 11 bases lying between them. The CDR3 coding sequence is TGCGCCAGCAAGGGGGGTCTGAGCACAGATACGCAGTATTTT. Protein product: CASKGGLSTDTQYF.

This clonotype showed up many times. The V and J genes are TRBV2 and TRBJ2-3; D could derive from TRBD1 or TRBD2 (5 bases each). The CDR3 spans 13 residues. CDR1 and CDR2 from the germline V gene are SNHLY and FYNNEI. Trimming pared 1 base from V and 5 bases from J, leaving 7 bases between. The CDR3 DNA reads as TGTGCCAGCAGTGAAGGGGGGAGAGATACGCAGTATTTT. Protein product: CASSEGGRDTQYF.

The chain has TRBV10-3 and TRBJ2-7; tentative D call: TRBD2 (6 bases). The CDR3 covers 10 residues. The germline V and J ends were trimmed by 11 bases and 7 bases, with 12 bases remaining between them. The germline V gene has CDR1 ENHRY and CDR2 SYGVKD. The CDR3 spells CAVGGKEQYF. CDR3 nucleotides: TGTGCCGTAGGAGGGAAAGAGCAGTACTTC.

The V gene is TRBV10-3, the J gene TRBJ1-2; D is perhaps TRBD1 (5 bases). The CDR3 runs to 16 residues. V lost 6 bases, J lost 1 base, and 18 bases lay in between. Germline CDR1 reads ENHRY; CDR2 reads SYGVKD. The CDR3 DNA follows: TGTGCCATCAGCCCAACACCAACAGGCCTTAACTATGGCTACACCTTC. Amino acid sequence: CAISPTPTGLNYGYTF.

This clonotype turned up a few times. V and J are TRBV4-2 and TRBJ1-2; TRBD1 aligns across 9 bases. J was trimmed by 3 bases and V by 3 bases; bases with no gene match: 2. Germline V gives CDR1 LGHNA, CDR2 YNFKEQ. CDR3 length: 14 residues. Here the CDR3 DNA reads TGTGCCAGCAGCCAGGACAGGGGAGACTATGGCTACACCTTC. The encoded protein is CASSQDRGDYGYTF.

J is TRBJ1-4 and V is TRBV5-1; weak D call: TRBD1 (5 bases). Trimming stripped 6 bases from V and 3 bases from J, with 12 bases between. The germline V gene has CDR1 SGHRS and CDR2 YFSETQ. This CDR3 has 14 residues. The CDR3 DNA reads TGCGCCAGCACCCAGGGATCCCCTAATGAAAAACTGTTTTTT. It translates to CASTQGSPNEKLFF.

In its sample, this clonotype was seen a few times. The chain has TRBV10-3 and TRBJ2-7; 9 nucleotides line up with TRBD1. Germline CDR1 ENHRY, CDR2 SYGVKD. The CDR3 spans 15 residues. The V and J ends lost 5 bases and 6 bases, in that order; junction bases with no gene match: 11. The CDR3 here is CAISPTTGQGGEQYF. Here the CDR3 DNA reads TGTGCCATCAGTCCGACTACGGGACAGGGCGGCGAGCAGTACTTC.

This clonotype was detected only a few times. V is TRBV29-1 and J is TRBJ1-3; maybe TRBD1 (5 bases). Trimming removed 4 bases from V and 4 bases from J, with 8 bases in between. The CDR3 is 12 amino acids. CDR1 SQVTM and CDR2 ANQGSEA come from the germline V gene. CDR3 sequence reads: CSVGTSGNTIYF. The CDR3 coding sequence is TGCAGCGTTGGGACAAGCGGAAACACCATATATTTT.

This clonotype turned up a few times. V usage is TRBV4-1 and J usage is TRBJ2-1; 7 nucleotides match TRBD2. Looked up from germline, CDR1 is MGHRA and CDR2 is YSYEKL. The CDR3 contains 15 residues. J gave up 4 bases and V 2 bases, and 5 bases lay outside the gene matches. The CDR3 is CASSQLAEDYNEQFF. CDR3 nucleotide sequence: TGCGCCAGCAGCCAACTAGCGGAAGATTACAATGAGCAGTTCTTC.

CDR3 DNA sequence: TGTGCCATCAGTGAGTCGTGGGCCGGGTTCTCCTACGAGCAGTACTTC. Its translation is CAISESWAGFSYEQYF. J is TRBJ2-7 and V is TRBV10-3, with D uncertain. The CDR3 runs to 16 residues. Germline V gene sequence: CDR1 ENHRY, CDR2 SYGVKD. The V gene lost 0 bases and the J gene lost 0 bases, with 12 bases spanning the gap.

This clonotype has just a few counts. V and J are TRBV3-1 and TRBJ2-7; 7 nucleotides agree with TRBD1. There are 15 residues in the CDR3. V was pared by 1 base and J by 1 base, with 4 bases of the junction left unmatched. Looked up from germline, CDR1 is LGHDT and CDR2 is YNNKEL (reference sequence). The CDR3 spells CASSQVTGVSYEQYF. As DNA, the CDR3 is TGTGCCAGCAGCCAAGTCACAGGGGTATCCTACGAGCAGTACTTC.

The chain recombines TRBV25-1 with TRBJ2-7; D remains unclear. Germline V gene lookup returns CDR1 MGHDK and CDR2 SYGVNS. The CDR3 has 12 amino acids. Between the trimmed V and J ends, which lost 2 bases and 7 bases, there was a span of 9 bases. DNA for the CDR3: TGTGCCAGCAGTGAAAACTTCAATGAGCAGTACTTC. Its translation is CASSENFNEQYF.

A remark on this clonotype: One junction end disagrees with the germline gene, perhaps due to a read error. The chain links TRBV6-2 or TRBV6-3 to TRBJ2-3; D unclear. CDR1 is MNHEY, CDR2 SVGEGT, per germline. This CDR3 is built from 12 residues. The CDR3 region is CASSSGFDTPYF. CDR3 DNA: TGTGCCAGCAGTTCTGGTTTCGATACGCCGTATTTT.

This clonotype was seen at least ten times. This chain joins TRBV12-3 or TRBV12-4 and TRBJ2-5, with 8 nucleotides matching TRBD1. V lost 5 bases and J lost 1; bases outside the gene matches: 3. CDR3 size: 14 residues. The CDR3 sequence: CASSRTGFQETQYF. In DNA form, the CDR3 reads TGTGCCAGCAGTCGGACAGGGTTCCAAGAGACCCAGTACTTC.

This clonotype was recorded a few times. V gene TRBV20-1 combines with J gene TRBJ2-1; 7 nucleotides align to TRBD2. The CDR3 contains 16 residues. Germline V gene data show CDR1 as DFQATT and CDR2 as SNEGSKA (reference sequence). The V gene end was trimmed by 0 bases and the J gene end by 2 bases; junction bases not matched to a gene: 7. CDR3 DNA: TGCAGTGCTAGAGATATGATGGGGGGGACCTACAATGAGCAGTTCTTC. It is translated as CSARDMMGGTYNEQFF.

This clonotype is a singleton in its sample. V gene TRBV18 combines with J gene TRBJ2-3, with 7 bases lining up with TRBD1. This CDR3 is built from 15 residues. With V trimmed by 1 base and J by 4 bases, 5 bases remained unmatched. CDR1 is KGHSH and CDR2 is LQKENI in the germline V gene. The CDR3 region has the DNA TGTGCCAGCTCACCACTGACAGGGAGCGCAGATACGCAGTATTTT. As protein: CASSPLTGSADTQYF.

This clonotype occurred once. This chain uses TRBV18 with TRBJ2-7; tentatively, D is TRBD1 (5 bases). V was pared by 0 bases and J by 4 bases, with 10 bases between. The length of the CDR3 is 14 residues. CDR1 and CDR2 (germline): KGHSH, LQKENI. The CDR3 loop reads CASSPPLQVYEQYF. The CDR3 bases are TGTGCCAGCTCACCACCCCTACAGGTATACGAGCAGTACTTC. The variable domain in full, completed from reference TRBV18 and TRBJ2-7, reads NAGVMQNPRHLVRRRGQEARLRCSPMKGHSHVYWYRQLPEEGLKFMVYLQKENIIDESGMPKERFSAEFPKEGPSILRIQQVVRGDSAAYFCASSPPLQVYEQYFGPGTRLTVT.

This clonotype was seen a handful of times. The chain has TRBV12-3 or TRBV12-4 and TRBJ2-4; D perhaps matches TRBD1 (5 bases). The end of the DNA fits TRBJ2-7 better, so the J call may be wrong. This CDR3 region has 13 residues. Here the CDR3 DNA reads TGTGCCAGCAGTGTTGAGACAGCCTACGAGCAGTACTTC. Protein: CASSVETAYEQYF.

The CDR3 nucleotides read TGCAGTGCTAGCTTCAGCTCAGGGGCCTATAATTCACCCCTCCACTTT. As protein: CSASFSSGAYNSPLHF. The chain recombines TRBV20-1 with TRBJ1-6, with a weak D call TRBD1 (6 bases). V dropped 3 bases and J dropped 2 bases, with 14 bases sitting between them. This CDR3 is 16 amino acids long. Germline CDR1 and CDR2: DFQATT and SNEGSKA (reference sequence).

The J gene is TRBJ2-7, the V gene TRBV6-1; 10 nucleotides align to TRBD2. This CDR3 contains 15 residues. The germline CDR1 and CDR2 sequences are MNHNS and SASEGT. The V and J ends lost 5 bases and 3 bases, in that order; junction bases with no gene match: 7. DNA of the CDR3: TGTGCCAGCAGTCCGGCGAGCGGGGGGGGCTACGAGCAGTACTTC. Translated, it gives CASSPASGGGYEQYF.

V is TRBV5-1 and J is TRBJ1-2, with D uncertain. The CDR3 totals 14 residues. Trimming shortened V by 0 bases and J by 3 bases, and 9 bases separated the two germline ends. CDR1 and CDR2 (germline): SGHRS, YFSETQ. The CDR3 bases are TGCGCCAGCAGCTTGGGCCAGTCGGACTATGGCTACACCTTC. Its protein is CASSLGQSDYGYTF.

The genes are TRBV6-5 and TRBJ2-7, with 10 bases matching TRBD2. The CDR3 consists of 15 residues. Trimming removed 6 bases from V and 0 bases from J; junction bases left unmatched: 5. Per germline, CDR1 MNHEY and CDR2 SVGAGI. This CDR3 is CASRRGLADSYEQYF. CDR3 DNA: TGTGCCAGCAGGCGAGGACTAGCGGACTCCTACGAGCAGTACTTC.

The gene calls are TRBV6-5 and TRBJ2-1, with D possibly matching TRBD1 (5 bases). V lost 5 bases and J lost 5, with 7 bases in between. The CDR3 is made up of 12 amino acids. Germline loops: CDR1 MNHEY, CDR2 SVGAGI. The CDR3 DNA is TGTGCCAGCAGTAGGGGTGACAATGAGCAGTTCTTC. Translated, it gives CASSRGDNEQFF.

The chain has TRBV3-1 and TRBJ2-1, with TRBD2 as a possible D gene (5 bases). The CDR3 is 16 amino acids. CDR1 and CDR2 from the germline V gene are LGHDT and YNNKEL (reference sequence). V shed 1 base and J shed 2 bases, with 12 bases lying between them. CDR3 bases: TGTGCCAGCAGCCAAGCGATAGCGTGGGCCTACAATGAGCAGTTCTTC. Its protein product is CASSQAIAWAYNEQFF.

This rearrangement joins TRBV29-1 to TRBJ2-1, with D unclear. The germline V gene has CDR1 SQVTM and CDR2 ANQGSEA. The CDR3 runs 10 residues. Trimming stripped 4 bases from V and 8 bases from J, with 6 bases between. This CDR3 reads CSVAEYEQFF. As DNA, the CDR3 is TGCAGCGTTGCTGAGTATGAGCAGTTCTTC.

This clonotype was observed a single time. This chain links TRBV5-1 with TRBJ1-1; no reliable D call. The CDR3 totals 14 residues. Looked up from germline, CDR1 is SGHRS and CDR2 is YFSETQ. The ends were cut back, 3 bases at V and 3 bases at J, with 12 bases in the middle. Written as DNA, the CDR3 is TGCGCCAGCAGCTCCGCCGGGGTTGACACTGAAGCTTTCTTT. Translating gives CASSSAGVDTEAFF.

The gene calls are TRBV12-3 or TRBV12-4 and TRBJ1-1; a weak D match, TRBD1 (5 bases). Trimming pared 7 bases from V and 6 bases from J, leaving 21 bases between. CDR3 length: 15 residues. For the CDR3, the DNA is TGTGCCAGCACCAAAGGGACTCCCCTGGGCCCTGAAGCTTTCTTT. Its protein product is CASTKGTPLGPEAFF.

Only a few counts were recorded for this clonotype. V and J are TRBV4-1 and TRBJ2-1; 9 bases align to TRBD2. The CDR3 length is 17 residues. The V segment lost 0 bases and the J segment 4 bases; nucleotides outside the gene matches: 7. Germline CDR1 is MGHRA and CDR2 is YSYEKL. CDR3 DNA: TGCGCCAGCAGCCAAGAGGCTAGCGGGACAGTTTACAATGAGCAGTTCTTC. Protein: CASSQEASGTVYNEQFF.

This chain joins TRBV15 and TRBJ1-2, with 9 nucleotides matching TRBD1. This CDR3 contains 15 residues. J was trimmed by 2 bases and V by 5 bases; bases with no gene match: 6. Germline lookup yields CDR1 LNHNV and CDR2 YYDKDF (reference sequence). CDR3 DNA: TGTGCCACCAGCCGAAGGACAGGGGAAAACTATGGCTACACCTTC. As protein: CATSRRTGENYGYTF.